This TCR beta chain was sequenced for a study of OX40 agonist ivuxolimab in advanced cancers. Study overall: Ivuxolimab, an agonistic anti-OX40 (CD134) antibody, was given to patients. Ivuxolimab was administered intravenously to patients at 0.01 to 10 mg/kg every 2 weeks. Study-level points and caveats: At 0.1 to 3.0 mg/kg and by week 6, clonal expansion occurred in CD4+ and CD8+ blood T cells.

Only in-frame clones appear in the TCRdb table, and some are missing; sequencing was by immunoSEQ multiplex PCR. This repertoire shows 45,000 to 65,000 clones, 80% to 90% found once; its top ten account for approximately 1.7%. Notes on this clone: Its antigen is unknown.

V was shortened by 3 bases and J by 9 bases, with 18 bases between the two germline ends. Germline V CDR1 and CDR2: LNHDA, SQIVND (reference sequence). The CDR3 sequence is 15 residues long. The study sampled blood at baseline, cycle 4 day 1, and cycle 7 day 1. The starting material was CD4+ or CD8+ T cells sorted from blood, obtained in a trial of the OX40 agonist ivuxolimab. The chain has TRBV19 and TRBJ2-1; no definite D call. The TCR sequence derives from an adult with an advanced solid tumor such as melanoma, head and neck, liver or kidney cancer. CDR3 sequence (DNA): TGTGCCAGTAGTATCCCTGAAGTCCGCTTCCGTGAGCAGTTCTTC. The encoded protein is CASSIPEVRFREQFF.